This entry is about one TCR beta chain. This clonotype was detected a few times. Which antigen it targets is not known. Base qualities are not recorded, but no much larger clone differs from it by a single base. Trimmed from V: 2 bases; trimmed from J: 2 bases; junction bases lacking a gene match: 5. The CDR3 goes from the cysteine to the phenylalanine over 15 residues. Kept here is only the CDR3 DNA, which spans 45 bases and is read in frame from base 1. CDR1 and CDR2, per the germline V gene, are SQVTM and ANQGSEA. The sample comes from a study of T cell repertoires in cytomegalovirus infection (dated by TCRdb to about 2019). Study-wide context: Donor HLA type was relevant to the analysis, because carriage of CMV infection together with the matching HLA type was indicated by public TCR beta signatures.

Findings and caveats that apply to the study as a whole: The ex vivo response was dominated by HLA-C-restricted CMV-specific TCR beta clonotypes, which also provided the single most frequent clonotype in two of eight donors. In both this cohort and an independent cohort of 352 donors, the cumulative frequency of public TCR beta family members distinguished carriers of CMV infection plus the relevant HLA type.

Sequencing was carried out with an Illumina HiSeq 1500. The public reads were run again by TCRdb, first through fastp at Q25 and then through MiXCR, and only productive beta chains were kept. Each CDR3 protein gets just one entry, which takes the most common genes and DNA from the rows behind it. The table for this sample lists 490,000 or so distinct CDR3 sequences; around 11% of them were counted only once. The ten largest clones represent 9.5% to 13% of the sample. Sequences were obtained from PBMCs. The receptor's source is a human donor in good health (CMV status not recorded). Some clones in this sample may be carry-over from other donors' samples. The chain was built from TRBV29-1 and TRBJ2-3; 9 of the junction bases match TRBD1. The CDR3 region: CSVELDRGYTDTQYF. At the DNA level, the sequence is TGCAGCGTTGAATTAGACAGGGGGTACACAGATACGCAGTATTTT.